A single sample is the source of the 26 T cell receptor beta chains below, sequenced in a study of post-analysis software for immune sequencing data. Findings and limits, study-wide: Among five TRBV segments more frequent in patients than controls were TRBV5-6, TRBV5-1 and TRBV20-1.

These receptors' antigens are unknown. Tagging with unique molecular identifiers was a feature of the TCR beta cDNA libraries. One entry per CDR3 protein, called by TCRdb with MiXCR from the PCR reads. The sample contains about 400,000 distinct CDR3 sequences, 30% to 45% of which appear only once. Sequencing was carried out using blood. The source is a girl aged 5 to 17 with multiple sclerosis.

The chain uses TRBV6-1 and TRBJ2-1; 15 bases align to TRBD2. Trimming at V came to 5 bases and at J to 0 bases, leaving 11 bases not matched to a gene. Germline CDR1 is MNHNS and CDR2 is SASEGT. The CDR3 has 20 amino acids. The DNA of the CDR3 is TGTGCCAGCAGTAGAGGACTAGCGGGGGGGTTTACAATCTCCTACAATGAGCAGTTCTTC. It translates to CASSRGLAGGFTISYNEQFF.

This chain joins TRBV28 and TRBJ2-1; possible D gene TRBD2, 5 bases. The CDR3 loop spans 17 amino acids. Germline assignment: CDR1 MDHEN and CDR2 SYDVKM. V was cut by 2 bases and J by 8 bases, with 22 bases left in between. Here the CDR3 reads CASSLPGRTAITDEQFF. In DNA form, the CDR3 reads TGTGCCAGCAGTTTACCAGGTAGGACTGCCATCACTGATGAGCAGTTCTTC.

This clonotype has just a few counts. The V gene is TRBV7-3, the J gene TRBJ2-1; 8 nucleotides agree with TRBD1. Germline values: CDR1 SGHTA, CDR2 FQGTGA. The CDR3 runs 14 residues. Trimming at V came to 4 bases and at J to 7 bases, leaving 6 bases not matched to a gene. CDR3 amino acids: CASSSRGTGNEQFF. In nucleotides, the CDR3 is TGTGCCAGCAGCTCTCGCGGGACAGGTAATGAGCAGTTCTTC.

V gene TRBV12-3 or TRBV12-4 combines with J gene TRBJ2-7; tentative D call: TRBD2 (6 bases). CDR3 length: 15 residues. V lost 3 bases to trimming and J lost 0 bases, with 12 bases between them. The CDR3 nucleotides are TGTGCCAGCAGTTTTCTCGCGGGGACCTCCTACGAGCAGTACTTC. Amino acid sequence: CASSFLAGTSYEQYF.

The V and J genes are TRBV3-1 and TRBJ2-7; 9 bases map to TRBD1. The CDR3 sequence is 14 residues long. Germline CDR1 is LGHDT and CDR2 is YNNKEL (reference sequence). V was pared by 8 bases and J by 0 bases, with 5 bases of the junction left unmatched. CDR3 in amino acids: CASGWTGDSYEQYF. The CDR3 DNA is TGTGCCAGCGGGTGGACAGGGGACTCCTACGAGCAGTACTTC.

This clonotype has a handful of counts. This chain links TRBV7-3 with TRBJ2-3; D might be TRBD2 (6 bases). The CDR3 is made up of 13 amino acids. Germline V gene data show CDR1 as SGHTA and CDR2 as FQGTGA. With 8 bases removed from V and 0 bases from J, the gap between germline ends came to 9 bases. The CDR3, as DNA: TGTGCCAGCCGGGACTTTAGCACAGATACGCAGTATTTT. As protein: CASRDFSTDTQYF.

This clonotype has just a few counts. This chain connects TRBV7-9 to TRBJ2-7; possibly TRBD1 for D (6 bases). The length of the CDR3 is 16 residues. V dropped 5 bases and J dropped 3 bases, with 20 bases sitting between them. Germline loops: CDR1 SEHNR, CDR2 FQNEAQ (reference sequence). The CDR3 bases are TGTGCCAGCAGCCCAGATTTAGGGGGAAAAGACTACGAGCAGTACTTC. Protein sequence: CASSPDLGGKDYEQYF.

The chain has TRBV20-1 and TRBJ2-5; tentative D call: TRBD1 (6 bases). The CDR3 consists of 15 residues. CDR1 and CDR2 (germline): DFQATT, SNEGSKA (reference sequence). Trimming took off 6 bases at V and 4 bases at J, with 21 bases between the two ends. CDR3 in DNA: TGCAGTGCCTTCTTAGGGACATCGGGTGGAGAGACCCAGTACTTC. This translates into CSAFLGTSGGETQYF.

In its sample, this clonotype was seen a few times. This chain uses TRBV28 with TRBJ2-5; the D gene is possibly TRBD1 (6 bases). TRBJ2-7 matches the DNA end more closely, so the J call is doubtful. The germline V gene has CDR1 MDHEN and CDR2 SYDVKM. The CDR3 spans 14 residues. This CDR3 reads CASRDLRDINEQYF. In DNA form, the CDR3 reads TGTGCCAGCAGGGACCTCCGGGACATCAACGAGCAGTACTTC.

The chain has TRBV12-3 or TRBV12-4 and TRBJ2-2, with D maybe TRBD1 (6 bases). Deletions cut 3 bases from V and 6 bases from J, with 11 bases between. This CDR3 is built from 14 residues. DNA for the CDR3: TGTGCCAGCAGTTTGACAGGCAGTTCCGGGGAGCTGTTTTTT. Its protein product is CASSLTGSSGELFF.

This clonotype was counted only a few times. The chain recombines TRBV28 with TRBJ2-7; D unresolved. Germline V gives CDR1 MDHEN, CDR2 SYDVKM. This CDR3 has 15 residues. V was trimmed by 8 bases and J by 0 bases, leaving 17 bases between them. CDR3 in DNA: TGTGCCAGCGTCGAGTCCCGCCGGAGCTCCTACGAGCAGTACTTC. Amino acid sequence: CASVESRRSSYEQYF.

Only a few counts were recorded for this clonotype. This chain connects TRBV10-3 to TRBJ2-3, with 7 bases matching TRBD2. CDR1 is ENHRY and CDR2 is SYGVKD in the germline V gene. The CDR3 has 14 amino acids. V lost 0 bases, J lost 5 bases, and 2 bases stayed unmatched. Here the CDR3 reads CAISESTGGDTQYF. CDR3 coding DNA: TGTGCCATCAGTGAGTCGACGGGAGGAGATACGCAGTATTTT.

This chain uses TRBV7-2 with TRBJ2-1; D might be TRBD2 (6 bases). Germline V lookup: CDR1 SGHTA, CDR2 FQGNSA. The CDR3 has 15 residues. Between the trimmed V and J ends, which lost 5 bases and 7 bases, there was a span of 18 bases. The CDR3 bases are TGTGCCAGCAGCCCCTGGACTAATCCCCTTAATGAGCAGTTCTTC. It encodes CASSPWTNPLNEQFF.

The chain carries TRBV7-6 and TRBJ2-6; D not certain. Germline values: CDR1 SGHVS, CDR2 FNYEAQ. The germline V and J ends were trimmed by 5 bases and 0 bases, with 14 bases remaining between them. This CDR3 has 17 amino acids. The CDR3 bases are TGTGCCAGCAGCCCCTGGACCGAAAGCTCTGGGGCCAACGTCCTGACTTTC. Protein sequence: CASSPWTESSGANVLTF.

J is TRBJ2-5 and V is TRBV29-1, with D unresolved. Trimming cost V 2 bases and J 4 bases, with 11 bases left between them. This CDR3 has 13 amino acids. CDR1 SQVTM and CDR2 ANQGSEA come from the germline V gene. The DNA of the CDR3 is TGCAGCGTTGAACAAGGGTCTGGAGAGACCCAGTACTTC. It specifies CSVEQGSGETQYF.

J is TRBJ1-1 and V is TRBV20-1, with TRBD1 identical over 7 bases. CDR3 size: 13 residues. CDR1 is DFQATT and CDR2 is SNEGSKA in the germline V gene (reference sequence). J was trimmed by 8 bases and V by 1 base; bases with no gene match: 7. DNA for the CDR3: TGCAGTGCTAGAGCGACAGGGAAGGGCGAAGCTTTCTTT. Translated, it gives CSARATGKGEAFF.

This sequence joins TRBV20-1 and TRBJ1-2; weak D call: TRBD1 (6 bases). The CDR3 consists of 13 residues. Per the germline V gene, CDR1 is DFQATT and CDR2 is SNEGSKA (reference sequence). The CDR3 protein is CPDGGAGNYGYTF. CDR3 nucleotides: TGCCCTGATGGGGGGGCCGGTAACTATGGCTACACCTTC.

The chain recombines TRBV6-4 with TRBJ2-4; D is uncertain. This CDR3 region has 15 residues. Germline values: CDR1 MRHNA, CDR2 SNTAGT. With 1 base removed from V and 3 bases from J, the gap between germline ends came to 10 bases. The CDR3 here is CASSDWSAYKNIQYF. The CDR3 DNA reads TGTGCCAGCAGTGACTGGTCCGCCTACAAAAACATTCAGTACTTC.

V gene TRBV29-1 combines with J gene TRBJ2-7; tentatively, D is TRBD1 or TRBD2 (5 bases each). The CDR3 spans 12 residues. The V end was cut by 5 bases, the J end by 5 bases, with 13 bases between. Germline V CDR1 and CDR2: SQVTM, ANQGSEA. In nucleotides, the CDR3 is TGCAGCGTTTGGCGAGGGGTTCACGAGCAGTACTTC. Translating it yields CSVWRGVHEQYF.

V usage is TRBV28 and J usage is TRBJ1-2; D remains ambiguous. The CDR3 runs 13 residues. V lost 3 bases and J 8 bases, leaving 13 bases between the germline ends. CDR1 and CDR2 from the germline V gene are MDHEN and SYDVKM. CDR3 nucleotide sequence: TGTGCCAGCAGTTTGATGTATCGGTTGGGCTACACCTTC. This gives the protein CASSLMYRLGYTF.

The V call is TRBV7-6, the J call TRBJ1-1; D perhaps matches TRBD1 (5 bases). The CDR3 spans 13 residues. Trimming left V 5 bases short and J 1 base short, with 8 bases between. Germline lookup yields CDR1 SGHVS and CDR2 FNYEAQ. CDR3 in DNA: TGTGCCAGCAGCCACACAGGGAACACTGAAGCTTTCTTT. Protein: CASSHTGNTEAFF.

The J gene is TRBJ2-7, the V gene TRBV7-2, with 13 bases that match TRBD2. Germline trimming cut 6 bases from V and 2 bases from J; bases unmatched to any gene: 1. The CDR3 extends over 14 amino acids. Germline assignment: CDR1 SGHTA and CDR2 FQGNSA. The CDR3 region has the DNA TGTGCCAGCAGGACTAGCGGGGGGCCCTACGAGCAGTACTTC. Its protein is CASRTSGGPYEQYF.

This chain links TRBV3-1 with TRBJ2-3; 15 bases are a match to TRBD2. The CDR3 has 18 residues. V lost 0 bases, J lost 6 bases, and 7 bases stayed unmatched. Germline values: CDR1 LGHDT, CDR2 YNNKEL (reference sequence). The CDR3 loop is CASSQDWGLAGGGDTQYF. CDR3 nucleotide sequence: TGTGCCAGCAGCCAAGATTGGGGACTAGCGGGGGGCGGGGATACGCAGTATTTT.

The DNA for the CDR3 is TGTGCCAGCAGTAAAGGGGTTGACTATGGCTACACCTTC. It encodes CASSKGVDYGYTF. The chain has TRBV2 and TRBJ1-2; perhaps TRBD1 as D (5 bases). Between the trimmed V and J ends, which lost 5 bases and 3 bases, there was a span of 10 bases. This CDR3 is 13 amino acids long. In germline, CDR1 is SNHLY, CDR2 FYNNEI.

The chain has TRBV10-3 and TRBJ2-1; D may be TRBD2 (6 bases). The length of the CDR3 is 15 residues. V lost 2 bases and J lost 0, with 8 bases in between. Germline CDR1 is ENHRY and CDR2 is SYGVKD. CDR3 nucleotides: TGTGCCATCAGTGAGGGGGACTTCTCCTACAATGAGCAGTTCTTC. Residues: CAISEGDFSYNEQFF.

This clonotype has a handful of counts. The genes are TRBV4-1 and TRBJ2-2; 10 positions agree with TRBD2. J gave up 2 bases and V 1 base, and 4 bases lay outside the gene matches. CDR3 size: 17 residues. Germline lookup yields CDR1 MGHRA and CDR2 YSYEKL. The CDR3 spells CASSQVASGGNTGELFF. The CDR3 DNA reads TGCGCCAGCAGCCAAGTAGCTAGCGGGGGTAACACCGGGGAGCTGTTTTTT.